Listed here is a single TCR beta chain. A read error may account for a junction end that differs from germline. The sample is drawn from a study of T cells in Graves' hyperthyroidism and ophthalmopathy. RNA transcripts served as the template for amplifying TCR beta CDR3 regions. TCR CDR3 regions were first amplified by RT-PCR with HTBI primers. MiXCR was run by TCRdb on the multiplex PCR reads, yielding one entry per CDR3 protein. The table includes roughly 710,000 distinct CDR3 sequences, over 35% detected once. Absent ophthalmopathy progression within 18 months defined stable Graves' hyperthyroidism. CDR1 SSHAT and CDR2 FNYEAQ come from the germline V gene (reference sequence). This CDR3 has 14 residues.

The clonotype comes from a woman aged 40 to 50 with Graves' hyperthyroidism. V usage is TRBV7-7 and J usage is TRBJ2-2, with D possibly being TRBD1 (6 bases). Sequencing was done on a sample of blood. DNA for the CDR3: TGTGCTAGCAGCTTGAAGAGGGGGAGCGGGGAGCTGTTTTTT. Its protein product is CASSLKRGSGELFF.